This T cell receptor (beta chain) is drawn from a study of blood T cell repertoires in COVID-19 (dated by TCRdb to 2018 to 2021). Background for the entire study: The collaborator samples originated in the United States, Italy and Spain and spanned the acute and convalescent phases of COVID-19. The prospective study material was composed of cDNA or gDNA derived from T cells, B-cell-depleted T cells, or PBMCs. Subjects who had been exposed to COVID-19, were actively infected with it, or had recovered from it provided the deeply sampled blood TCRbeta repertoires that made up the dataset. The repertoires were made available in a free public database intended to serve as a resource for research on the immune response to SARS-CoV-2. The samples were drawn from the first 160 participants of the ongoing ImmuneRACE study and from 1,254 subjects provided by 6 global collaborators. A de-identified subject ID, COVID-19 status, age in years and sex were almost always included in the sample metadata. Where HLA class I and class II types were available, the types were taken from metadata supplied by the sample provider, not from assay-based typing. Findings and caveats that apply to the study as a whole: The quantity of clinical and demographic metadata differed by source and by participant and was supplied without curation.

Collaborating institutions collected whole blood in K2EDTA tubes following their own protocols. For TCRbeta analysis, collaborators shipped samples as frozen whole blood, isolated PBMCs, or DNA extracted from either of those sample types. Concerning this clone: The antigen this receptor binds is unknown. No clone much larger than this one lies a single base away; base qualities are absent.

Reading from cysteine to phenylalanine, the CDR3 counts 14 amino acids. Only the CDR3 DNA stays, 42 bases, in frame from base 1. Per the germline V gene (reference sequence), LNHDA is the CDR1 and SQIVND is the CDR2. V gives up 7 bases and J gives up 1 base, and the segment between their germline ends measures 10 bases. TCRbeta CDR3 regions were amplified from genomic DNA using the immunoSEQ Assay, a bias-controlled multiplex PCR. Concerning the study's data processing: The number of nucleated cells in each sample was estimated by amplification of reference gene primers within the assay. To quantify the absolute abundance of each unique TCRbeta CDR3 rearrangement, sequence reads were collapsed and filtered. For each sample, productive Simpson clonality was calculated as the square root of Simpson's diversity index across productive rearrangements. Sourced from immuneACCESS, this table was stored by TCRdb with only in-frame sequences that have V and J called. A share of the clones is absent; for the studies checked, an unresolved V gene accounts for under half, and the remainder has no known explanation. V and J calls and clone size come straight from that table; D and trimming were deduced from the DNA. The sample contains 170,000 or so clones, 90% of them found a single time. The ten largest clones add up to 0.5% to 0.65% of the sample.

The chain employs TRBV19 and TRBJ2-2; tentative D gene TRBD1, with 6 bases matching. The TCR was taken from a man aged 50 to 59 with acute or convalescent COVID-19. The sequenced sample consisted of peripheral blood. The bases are TGTGCCAGTACCAGGACAGTGAACACCGGGGAGCTGTTTTTT. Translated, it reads CASTRTVNTGELFF. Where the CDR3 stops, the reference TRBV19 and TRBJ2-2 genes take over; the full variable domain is DGGITQSPKYLFRKEGQNVTLSCEQNLNHDAMYWYRQDPGQGLRLIYYSQIVNDFQKGDIAEGYSVSREKKESFPLTVTSAQKNPTAFYLCASTRTVNTGELFFGEGSRLTVL.